Below, 3 T cell receptor beta chains from the same sample are listed, as sequenced in a study of OX40 agonist ivuxolimab in advanced cancers. TCRdb keeps only in-frame clones here, not all; method: immunoSEQ multiplex PCR. The sample has under 6,500 clones, 77% seen once. Sample: CD4+ or CD8+ T cells sorted from blood, taken in a trial of the OX40 agonist ivuxolimab. These receptors originate from an adult with an advanced solid tumor such as melanoma, head and neck, liver or kidney cancer.

This clone is categorized as medium-sized. The chain joins TRBV6-1 to TRBJ1-6, with D unresolved. Germline lookup yields CDR1 MNHNS and CDR2 SASEGT. Trimming left V 2 bases short and J 7 bases short, with 9 bases between. There are 14 residues in the CDR3. The CDR3 reads CASSETGENSPLHF. As DNA, the CDR3 is TGTGCCAGCAGTGAAACGGGAGAGAATTCACCCCTCCACTTT.

The chain couples TRBV5-1 to TRBJ2-5; 8 bases fit TRBD2. V dropped 3 bases and J dropped 4; count of bases not matched to a gene: 5. Germline V gene data show CDR1 as SGHRS and CDR2 as YFSETQ. This CDR3 region has 14 residues. CDR3 loop: CASSYSGSGETQYF. As DNA, the CDR3 is TGCGCCAGCAGCTACAGCGGGAGTGGAGAGACCCAGTACTTC.

This chain connects TRBV4-3 to TRBJ2-3, with a weak D call TRBD2 (6 bases). V lost 0 bases and J lost 4, with 20 bases in between. Germline CDR1 and CDR2: LGHNA and YSLEER. The CDR3 has 18 residues. The CDR3 region is CASSQDDLRERGSDTQYF. In DNA form, the CDR3 reads TGCGCCAGCAGCCAAGATGACCTCCGGGAGCGCGGTTCAGATACGCAGTATTTT.